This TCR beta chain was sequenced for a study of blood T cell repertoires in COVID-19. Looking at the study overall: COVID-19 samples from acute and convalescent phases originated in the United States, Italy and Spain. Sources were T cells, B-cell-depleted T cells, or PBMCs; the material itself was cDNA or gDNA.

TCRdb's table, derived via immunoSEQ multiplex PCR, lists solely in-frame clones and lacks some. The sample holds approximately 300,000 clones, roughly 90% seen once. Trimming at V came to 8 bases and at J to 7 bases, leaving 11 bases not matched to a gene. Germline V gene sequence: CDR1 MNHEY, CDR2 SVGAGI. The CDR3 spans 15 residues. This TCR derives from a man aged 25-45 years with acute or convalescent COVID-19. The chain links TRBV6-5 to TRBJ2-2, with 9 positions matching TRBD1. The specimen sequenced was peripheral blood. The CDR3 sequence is CASGTGTGRVGELFF. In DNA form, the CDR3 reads TGTGCCAGCGGCACCGGGACAGGGAGAGTCGGGGAGCTGTTTTTT.